This T cell receptor beta chain was identified during a study of cytomegalovirus exposure and HLA in healthy donors. The overall study: An early data release held about 85 million unique TCRs from HLA-typed donors.

The CDR3 contains 13 residues. With 9 bases clipped from V and 7 bases from J, the junction kept 8 bases outside the gene matches. Germline assignment: CDR1 SNHLY and CDR2 FYNNEI. Study results and caveats: Cytomegalovirus association was assigned to approximately 180 TCR beta chains. Accounts indicate the classifier identified cytomegalovirus status with strong specificity and sensitivity.

The PCR was carried out with 60 Vbeta primers and 13 Jbeta primers. Sequencing was performed with immunoSEQ multiplex PCR; in TCRdb, only in-frame clones are kept and a portion is missing. Of 100,000 to 150,000 clones in the sample, approximately 10% were seen once. As concerns this clone: Its antigen is unidentified.

The sequenced material came from PBMCs. The chain is built from TRBV2 and TRBJ2-7, with 11 bases identical to TRBD1. This TCR derives from a woman aged 18-35 years in good health and CMV-seropositive. The CDR3 is CARGQGGSGEQYF. In nucleotides, the CDR3 is TGTGCCAGGGGACAGGGGGGTTCGGGGGAGCAGTACTTC. Full variable domain (remainder filled in from reference TRBV2 and TRBJ2-7): EPEVTQTPSHQVTQMGQEVILRCVPISNHLYFYWYRQILGQKVEFLVSFYNNEISEKSEIFDDQFSVERPDGSNFTLKIRSTKLEDSAMYFCARGQGGSGEQYFGPGTRLTVT.